This T cell receptor beta chain was captured by sequencing in a study of blood T cell repertoires in COVID-19. In the study overall: The United States, Italy and Spain were the sources of the acute and convalescent COVID-19 samples.

This clone appeared once. Under the authors' procedure: The assay estimated nucleated cells by amplifying reference gene primers. The assay was immunoSEQ multiplex PCR, and TCRdb's table has in-frame clones only and misses some. That table is the source of V, J and clone size, and D and trimming were worked out from the DNA. This repertoire shows about 160,000 clones, about 88% found once; its top ten account for 18%. Germline lookup yields CDR1 GTSNPN and CDR2 SVGIG (reference sequence). The length of the CDR3 is 14 residues. V shed 0 bases and J shed 1 base, with 4 bases lying between them. The sequenced sample consisted of peripheral blood. The clonotype was recovered from a man aged 60 to 69 with active or convalescent COVID-19. V and J are TRBV30 and TRBJ1-6; D not resolved. CDR3 sequence (DNA): TGTGCCTGGAGTGTGTTATCCTATAATTCACCCCTCCACTTT. This encodes CAWSVLSYNSPLHF.